These 15 T cell receptor beta chains were sequenced from one sample in a study of blood T cells in healthy people across ages. Primers used in a second PCR of roughly 6 to 12 cycles were a sample-barcoded 5' primer and a J-beta primer mix. TCRdb fed the 5' RACE reads into MiXCR, producing one record per CDR3 protein. The sample has over 1,200,000 distinct CDR3 sequences; roughly 60% are singletons. Sample: blood. The source of these receptors is a man between 18 and 29 years old in good health.

The V gene is TRBV15, the J gene TRBJ2-3; 16 bases are a match to TRBD2. CDR3 length: 19 amino acids. Per the germline V gene, CDR1 is LNHNV and CDR2 is YYDKDF (reference sequence). The trim removed 1 base at V and 6 bases at J, leaving 10 bases unmatched. The CDR3 reads CATSRAPFGTSGGVDTQYF. The CDR3 DNA reads as TGTGCCACCAGCAGAGCCCCCTTCGGGACTAGCGGGGGGGTGGATACGCAGTATTTT.

This clonotype was detected once. A much larger clone is a single base away; this may be a read error. The J gene is TRBJ2-5, the V gene TRBV5-1; D may match TRBD1 or TRBD2 (5 bases each). The J call may be incorrect, as the DNA end agrees better with TRBJ2-7. Germline CDR1 and CDR2: SGHRS and YFSETQ. This CDR3 has 15 residues. The CDR3 loop reads CASSPTNRRTYEQYF. The CDR3 coding sequence is TGCGCCAGCAGCCCCACGAACAGGAGGACCTACGAGCAGTACTTC.

The chain joins TRBV7-2 to TRBJ2-7, with TRBD1 as a possible D gene (6 bases). V was trimmed by 5 bases and J by 3 bases, leaving 17 bases between them. This CDR3 has 15 amino acids. Germline V lookup: CDR1 SGHTA, CDR2 FQGNSA. The CDR3 protein is CASSTSTGSGYEQYF. For the CDR3, the DNA is TGTGCCAGCAGCACCTCGACAGGCTCGGGCTACGAGCAGTACTTC.

This clonotype was picked up many times. V gene TRBV12-3 or TRBV12-4 combines with J gene TRBJ2-3; 7 bases fit TRBD1. The trim removed 5 bases at V and 2 bases at J, leaving 7 bases unmatched. The CDR3 is 15 amino acids. CDR3 sequence (DNA): TGTGCCAGCAGTCTGACAGGGATAAACACAGATACGCAGTATTTT. Protein product: CASSLTGINTDTQYF.

The chain couples TRBV15 to TRBJ1-1; unclear D gene. Trimming shortened V by 3 bases and J by 3 bases, and 20 bases separated the two germline ends. The germline CDR1 and CDR2 sequences are LNHNV and YYDKDF (reference sequence). The CDR3 runs to 17 residues. This CDR3 is CATSRRRGRHEDTEAFF. For the CDR3, the DNA is TGTGCCACCAGCAGGAGACGAGGGAGGCATGAGGACACTGAAGCTTTCTTT.

This clonotype was counted once. The chain joins TRBV6-2 or TRBV6-3 to TRBJ2-1; D remains ambiguous. The better agreement between TRBJ2-7 and the DNA end casts doubt on the J call. Germline CDR1 and CDR2: MNHEY and SVGEGT. This CDR3 has 11 residues. CDR3 residues: CASANYNEQYF. The DNA for the CDR3 is TGTGCCAGCGCCAACTACAATGAGCAGTACTTC.

The rearrangement links TRBV4-1 to TRBJ2-7; TRBD2 aligns across 10 bases. The CDR3 contains 16 residues. In germline, CDR1 is MGHRA, CDR2 YSYEKL. The V segment lost 3 bases and the J segment 0 bases; nucleotides outside the gene matches: 5. CDR3 nucleotides: TGCGCCAGCAGCCACCTACTAGCGGGGAGCTCCTACGAGCAGTACTTC. Translating it yields CASSHLLAGSSYEQYF.

The genes are TRBV7-2 and TRBJ1-2, with no clear D. The CDR3 loop spans 14 amino acids. Trimming cost V 2 bases and J 1 base, with 8 bases left between them. Germline CDR1 reads SGHTA; CDR2 reads FQGNSA. CDR3 sequence: CASSLNPGNYGYTF. The CDR3 DNA reads TGTGCCAGCAGCTTAAATCCTGGTAACTATGGCTACACCTTC.

This rearrangement joins TRBV5-1 to TRBJ2-5; TRBD1 matches 9 bases. This CDR3 region has 16 residues. Unmatched junction bases numbered 8, after V lost 3 bases and J lost 2 bases. The germline CDR1 and CDR2 sequences are SGHRS and YFSETQ. The CDR3 spells CASSSGTGKNQETQYF. The CDR3 nucleotides are TGCGCCAGCAGCTCAGGGACAGGGAAGAATCAAGAGACCCAGTACTTC. Complete variable domain (other parts from reference TRBV5-1 and TRBJ2-5): KAGVTQTPRYLIKTRGQQVTLSCSPISGHRSVSWYQQTPGQGLQFLFEYFSETQRNKGNFPGRFSGRQFSNSRSEMNVSTLELGDSALYLCASSSGTGKNQETQYFGPGTRLLVL.

A note on this clonotype: The junction departs from the called germline gene at one end, perhaps through a read error. The chain employs TRBV5-1 and TRBJ2-5; 10 nucleotides align to TRBD2. Per germline, CDR1 SGHRS and CDR2 YFSETQ. This CDR3 has 15 residues. The CDR3 nucleotides are TGCGCCAGCAGCGCGAGCGGGGGGGCCGCAGAGGCCCAGTACTTC. Residues: CASSASGGAAEAQYF.

This sequence joins TRBV7-2 and TRBJ1-5, with D possibly matching TRBD1 (5 bases). The CDR3 runs to 15 residues. V lost 3 bases and J lost 3, with 12 bases in between. In germline, CDR1 is SGHTA, CDR2 FQGNSA. This CDR3 reads CASSFPQGNNQPQHF. In nucleotides, the CDR3 is TGTGCCAGCAGCTTTCCTCAGGGTAACAATCAGCCCCAGCATTTT.

This chain connects TRBV12-3 or TRBV12-4 to TRBJ2-3; TRBD2 might be the D (6 bases). V lost 3 bases to trimming and J lost 0 bases, with 10 bases between them. The CDR3 is 15 residues long. The chain's CDR3 is CASSFLGTSTDTQYF. The CDR3 DNA is TGTGCCAGCAGTTTTCTCGGGACTAGCACAGATACGCAGTATTTT.

The chain has TRBV6-5 and TRBJ2-6; TRBD1 or TRBD2 may be the D gene (5 bases each). Deletions cut 0 bases from V and 1 base from J, with 16 bases between. The germline gives CDR1 MNHEY, CDR2 SVGAGI. The CDR3 totals 19 residues. The CDR3 nucleotides are TGTGCCAGCAGTTACTCGAGGGCAGGGCGGAAGTCTGGGGCCAACGTCCTGACTTTC. Translating gives CASSYSRAGRKSGANVLTF.

This clonotype appeared a few times. The V gene is TRBV20-1, the J gene TRBJ1-2; D is possibly TRBD1 (6 bases). The CDR3 has 11 amino acids. Per the germline V gene, CDR1 is DFQATT and CDR2 is SNEGSKA (reference sequence). V gave up 5 bases and J gave up 7 bases, with 11 bases separating them. The CDR3: CSAFSGVGYTF. CDR3 in DNA: TGCAGTGCTTTCTCAGGGGTTGGCTACACCTTC.

This clonotype occurred once. The chain uses TRBV29-1 and TRBJ2-1; D not certain. Germline loops: CDR1 SQVTM, CDR2 ANQGSEA. V shed 3 bases and J shed 3 bases, with 9 bases lying between them. The CDR3 runs 13 residues. As DNA, the CDR3 is TGCAGCGTTGACACCGTCGACTACAATGAGCAGTTCTTC. Its protein product is CSVDTVDYNEQFF.